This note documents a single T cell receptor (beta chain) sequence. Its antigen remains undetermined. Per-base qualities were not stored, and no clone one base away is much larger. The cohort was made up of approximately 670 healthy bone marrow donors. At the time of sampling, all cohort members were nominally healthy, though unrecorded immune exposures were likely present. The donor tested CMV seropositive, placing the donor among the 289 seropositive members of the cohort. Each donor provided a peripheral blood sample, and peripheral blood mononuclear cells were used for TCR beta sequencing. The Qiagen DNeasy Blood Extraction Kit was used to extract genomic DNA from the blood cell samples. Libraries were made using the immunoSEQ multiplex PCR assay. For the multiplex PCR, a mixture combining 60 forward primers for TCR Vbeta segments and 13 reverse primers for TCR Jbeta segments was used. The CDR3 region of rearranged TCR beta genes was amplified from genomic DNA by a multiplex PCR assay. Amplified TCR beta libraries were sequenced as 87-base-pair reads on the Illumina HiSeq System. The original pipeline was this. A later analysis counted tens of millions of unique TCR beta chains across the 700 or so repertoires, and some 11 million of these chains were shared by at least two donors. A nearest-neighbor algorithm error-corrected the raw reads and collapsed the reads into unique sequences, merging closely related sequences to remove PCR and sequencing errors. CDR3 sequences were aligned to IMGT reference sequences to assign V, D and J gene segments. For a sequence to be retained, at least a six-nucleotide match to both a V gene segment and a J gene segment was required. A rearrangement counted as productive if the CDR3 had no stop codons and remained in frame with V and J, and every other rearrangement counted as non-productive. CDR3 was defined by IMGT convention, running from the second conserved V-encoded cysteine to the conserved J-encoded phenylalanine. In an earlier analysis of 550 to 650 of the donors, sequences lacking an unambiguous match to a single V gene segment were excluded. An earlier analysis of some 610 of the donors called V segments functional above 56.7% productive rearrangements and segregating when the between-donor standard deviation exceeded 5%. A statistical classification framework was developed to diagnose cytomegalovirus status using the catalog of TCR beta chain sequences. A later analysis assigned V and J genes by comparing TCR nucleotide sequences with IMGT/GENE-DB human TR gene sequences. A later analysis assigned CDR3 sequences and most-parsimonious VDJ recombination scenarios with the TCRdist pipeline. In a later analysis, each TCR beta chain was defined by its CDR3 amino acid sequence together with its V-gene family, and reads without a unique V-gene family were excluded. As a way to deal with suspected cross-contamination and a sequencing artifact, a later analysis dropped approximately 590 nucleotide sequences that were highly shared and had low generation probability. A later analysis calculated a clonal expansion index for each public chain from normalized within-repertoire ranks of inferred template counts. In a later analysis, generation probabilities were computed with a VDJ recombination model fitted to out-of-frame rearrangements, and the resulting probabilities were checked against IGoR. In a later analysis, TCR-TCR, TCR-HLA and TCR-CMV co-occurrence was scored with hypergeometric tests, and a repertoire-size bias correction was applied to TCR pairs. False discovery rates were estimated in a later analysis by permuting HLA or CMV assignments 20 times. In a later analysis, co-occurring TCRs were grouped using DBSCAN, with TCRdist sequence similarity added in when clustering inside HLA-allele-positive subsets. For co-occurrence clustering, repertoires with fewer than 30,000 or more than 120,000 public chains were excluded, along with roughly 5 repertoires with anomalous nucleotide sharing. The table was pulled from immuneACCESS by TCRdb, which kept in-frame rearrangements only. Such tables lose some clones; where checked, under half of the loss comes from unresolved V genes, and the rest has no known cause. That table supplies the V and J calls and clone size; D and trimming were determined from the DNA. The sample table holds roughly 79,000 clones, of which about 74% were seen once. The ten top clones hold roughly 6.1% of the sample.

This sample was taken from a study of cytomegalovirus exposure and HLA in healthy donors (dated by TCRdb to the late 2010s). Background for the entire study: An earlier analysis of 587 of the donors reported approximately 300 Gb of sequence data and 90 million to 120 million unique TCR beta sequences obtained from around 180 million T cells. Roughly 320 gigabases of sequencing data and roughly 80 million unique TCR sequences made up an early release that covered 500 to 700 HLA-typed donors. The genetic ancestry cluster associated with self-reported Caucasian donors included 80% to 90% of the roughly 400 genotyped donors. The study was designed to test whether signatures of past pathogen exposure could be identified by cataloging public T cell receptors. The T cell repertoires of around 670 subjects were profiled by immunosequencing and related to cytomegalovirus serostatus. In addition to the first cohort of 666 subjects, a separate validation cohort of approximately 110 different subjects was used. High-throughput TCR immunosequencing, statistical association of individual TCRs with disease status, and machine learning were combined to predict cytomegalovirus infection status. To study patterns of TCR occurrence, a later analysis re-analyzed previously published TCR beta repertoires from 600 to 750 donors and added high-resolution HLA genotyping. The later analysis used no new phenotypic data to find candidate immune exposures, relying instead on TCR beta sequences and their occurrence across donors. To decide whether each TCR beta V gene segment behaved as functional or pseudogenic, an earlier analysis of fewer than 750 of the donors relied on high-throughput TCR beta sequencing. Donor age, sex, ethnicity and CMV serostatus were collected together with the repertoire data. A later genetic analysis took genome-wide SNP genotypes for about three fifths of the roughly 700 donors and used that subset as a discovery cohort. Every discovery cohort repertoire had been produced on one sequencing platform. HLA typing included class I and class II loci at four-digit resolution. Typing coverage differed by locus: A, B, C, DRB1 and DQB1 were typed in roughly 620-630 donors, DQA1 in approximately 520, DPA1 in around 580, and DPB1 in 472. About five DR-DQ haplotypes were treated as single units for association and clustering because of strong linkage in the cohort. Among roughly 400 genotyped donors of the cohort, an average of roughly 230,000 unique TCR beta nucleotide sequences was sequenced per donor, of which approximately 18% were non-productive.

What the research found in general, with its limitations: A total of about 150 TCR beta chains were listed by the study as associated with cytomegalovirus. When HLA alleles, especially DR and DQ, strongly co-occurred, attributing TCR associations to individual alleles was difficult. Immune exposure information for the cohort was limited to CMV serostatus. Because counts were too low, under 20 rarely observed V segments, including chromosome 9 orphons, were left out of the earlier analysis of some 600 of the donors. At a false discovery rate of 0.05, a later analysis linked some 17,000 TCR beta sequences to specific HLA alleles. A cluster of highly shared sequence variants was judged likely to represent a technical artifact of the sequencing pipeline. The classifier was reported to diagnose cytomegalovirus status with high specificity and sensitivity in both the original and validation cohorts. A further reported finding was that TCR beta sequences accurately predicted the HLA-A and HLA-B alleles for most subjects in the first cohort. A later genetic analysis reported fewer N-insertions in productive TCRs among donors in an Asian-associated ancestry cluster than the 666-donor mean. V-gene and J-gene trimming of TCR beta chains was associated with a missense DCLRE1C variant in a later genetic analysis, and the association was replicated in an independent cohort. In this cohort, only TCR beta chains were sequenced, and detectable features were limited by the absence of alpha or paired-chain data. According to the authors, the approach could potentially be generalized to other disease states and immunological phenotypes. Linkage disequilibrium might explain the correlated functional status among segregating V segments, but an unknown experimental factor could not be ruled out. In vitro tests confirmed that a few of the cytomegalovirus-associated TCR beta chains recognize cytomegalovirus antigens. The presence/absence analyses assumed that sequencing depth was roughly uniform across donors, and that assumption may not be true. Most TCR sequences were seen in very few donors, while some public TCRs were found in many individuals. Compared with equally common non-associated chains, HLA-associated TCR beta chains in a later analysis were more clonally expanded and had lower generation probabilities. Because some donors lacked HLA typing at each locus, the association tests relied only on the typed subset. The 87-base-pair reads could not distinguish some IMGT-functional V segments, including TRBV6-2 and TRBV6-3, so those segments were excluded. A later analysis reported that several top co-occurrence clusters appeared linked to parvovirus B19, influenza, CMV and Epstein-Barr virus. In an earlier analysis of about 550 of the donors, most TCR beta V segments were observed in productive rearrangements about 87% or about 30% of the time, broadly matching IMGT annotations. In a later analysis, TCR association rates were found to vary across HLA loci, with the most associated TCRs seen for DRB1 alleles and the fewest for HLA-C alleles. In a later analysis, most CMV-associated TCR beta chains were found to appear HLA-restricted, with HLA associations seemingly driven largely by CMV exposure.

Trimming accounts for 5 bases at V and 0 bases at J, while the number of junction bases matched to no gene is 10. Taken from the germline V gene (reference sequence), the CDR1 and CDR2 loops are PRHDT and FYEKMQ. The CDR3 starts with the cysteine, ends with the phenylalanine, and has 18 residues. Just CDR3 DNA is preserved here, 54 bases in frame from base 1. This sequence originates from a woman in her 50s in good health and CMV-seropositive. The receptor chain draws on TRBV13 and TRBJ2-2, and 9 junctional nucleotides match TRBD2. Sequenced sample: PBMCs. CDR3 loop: CASSAGDLAGTNTGELFF. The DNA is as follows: TGTGCCAGCAGCGCCGGAGATCTAGCGGGAACGAACACCGGGGAGCTGTTTTTT.